The rows below give T cell receptor beta chains drawn from one sample of a study of T-cell memory formation after mild COVID-19. In TCRdb, the 5' RACE reads were re-called with MiXCR into one record per CDR3 protein. The sample lists around 130,000 distinct CDR3 sequences, 14% occurring once. Sample: PBMCs or a T cell subset sorted from them (not recorded which). These receptors originate from an adult woman who had mild COVID-19 (a few samples of this study predate the infection). Cell type and time point are not known. Both conserved end residues are part of each CDR3. Each record gives: J gene, clone size, D gene, V gene, CDR3 protein, CDR3 DNA. A D gene is named only where the DNA matches it firmly. Size tells how often a clone was seen (once, few, many) or the class of an expanded clone, and some rows leave it out.

TRBJ2-1 | few | - | TRBV6-5 | CASSWTSTGSYNEQFF | TGTGCCAGCAGTTGGACCTCGACGGGCTCCTACAATGAGCAGTTCTTC
TRBJ2-5 | few | TRBD2 | TRBV4-1 | CASSLGAGGQETQYF | TGCGCCAGCAGCCTAGGAGCGGGGGGGCAAGAGACCCAGTACTTC
TRBJ2-2 | few | - | TRBV6-1 | CASSVGSDTGELFF | TGTGCCAGCAGTGTCGGCAGCGACACCGGGGAGCTGTTTTTT
TRBJ2-7 | - | TRBD1 | TRBV6-2/TRBV6-3 | CASKPGTGYAYEQYF | TGTGCCAGCAAGCCCGGGACAGGGTATGCCTACGAGCAGTACTTC
TRBJ1-1 | few | TRBD1 | TRBV6-5 | CASKGQGGAEAFF | TGTGCCAGCAAGGGACAGGGAGGAGCTGAAGCTTTCTTT
TRBJ2-3 | many | - | TRBV20-1 | CSASNALAEATDTQYF | TGCAGTGCTTCGAACGCTTTAGCAGAAGCCACAGATACGCAGTATTTT
TRBJ1-4 | - | TRBD1 | TRBV7-9 | CASSSRTGNEKLFF | TGTGCCAGCAGCTCCCGGACAGGGAATGAAAAACTGTTTTTT
TRBJ2-1 | - | TRBD2 | TRBV28 | CASNSGAGTYNEQFF | TGTGCCAGCAACTCCGGAGCGGGAACCTACAATGAGCAGTTCTTC
TRBJ2-5 | few | - | TRBV2 | CASSGARVPQETQYF | TGTGCCAGCAGTGGGGCCAGGGTCCCCCAAGAGACCCAGTACTTC
TRBJ2-7 | - | - | TRBV15 | CATSTPAHWDEQYF | TGTGCCACCAGCACTCCGGCCCACTGGGACGAGCAGTACTTC
TRBJ2-1 | many | TRBD2 | TRBV29-1 | CSLGLAGSNEQFF | TGCAGCTTGGGACTAGCGGGGAGCAATGAGCAGTTCTTC
TRBJ2-4 | - | TRBD2 | TRBV6-2/TRBV6-3 | CASSPTLSGRRDIQYF | TGTGCCAGCAGTCCAACCCTTAGCGGGAGAAGGGACATTCAGTACTTC
TRBJ1-5 | - | TRBD1 | TRBV12-3/TRBV12-4 | CASSFALTGQGNQPQHF | TGTGCCAGCAGTTTCGCATTAACCGGACAGGGCAATCAGCCCCAGCATTTT
TRBJ2-1 | few | TRBD2 | TRBV19 | CASSLRLAGGPSSYNEQFF | TGTGCCAGTAGTCTTCGACTAGCGGGAGGGCCAAGCTCCTACAATGAGCAGTTCTTC